The source of this T cell receptor (beta chain) is a study of blood T cell repertoires in COVID-19. As for the study in general: COVID-19 samples from acute and convalescent phases originated in the United States, Italy and Spain. Nucleic acid was either cDNA or gDNA, and it came from T cells, B-cell-depleted T cells, or PBMCs.

Original handling: How many nucleated cells were present was estimated from reference gene primer amplification. Assay used: immunoSEQ multiplex PCR; TCRdb lists only in-frame clones, some missing. D and trimming were read from the DNA, whereas the V and J calls and clone size are those reported in that table. Among over 150,000 clones, 65% to 85% were seen once, and the ten largest hold approximately 2.9%. The receptor was derived from a woman aged 60-75 years with acute or convalescent COVID-19. The specimen sequenced was peripheral blood.

CDR3 sequence (DNA): TGTGCCCCCCCCGGACAGATCTACGAGCAGTACTTC. Its protein is CAPPGQIYEQYF. This rearrangement joins TRBV6-5 to TRBJ2-7; maybe TRBD1 (6 bases). Germline assignment: CDR1 MNHEY and CDR2 SVGAGI. V was trimmed by 11 bases and J by 3 bases, leaving 14 bases between them. The CDR3 contains 12 residues.